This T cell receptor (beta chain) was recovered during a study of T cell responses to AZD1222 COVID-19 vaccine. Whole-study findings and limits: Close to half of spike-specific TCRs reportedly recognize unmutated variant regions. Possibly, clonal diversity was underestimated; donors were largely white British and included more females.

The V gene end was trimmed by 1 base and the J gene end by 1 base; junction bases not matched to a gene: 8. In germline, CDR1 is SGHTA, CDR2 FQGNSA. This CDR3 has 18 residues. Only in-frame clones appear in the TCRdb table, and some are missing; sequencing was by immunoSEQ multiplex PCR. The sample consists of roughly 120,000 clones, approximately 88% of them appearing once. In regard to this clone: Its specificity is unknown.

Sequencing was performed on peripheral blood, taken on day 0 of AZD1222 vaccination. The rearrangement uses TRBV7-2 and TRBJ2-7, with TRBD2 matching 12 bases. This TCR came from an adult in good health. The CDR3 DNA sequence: TGTGCCAGCAGCTTAGGGCTAGCGGGGGGGCGGAGGTCCTACGAGCAGTACTTC. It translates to CASSLGLAGGRRSYEQYF.